This TCR beta chain was identified during a study of T cell changes during pregnancy in multiple sclerosis. The protocol was immunoSEQ multiplex PCR, while the TCRdb copy is restricted to in-frame clones and leaves out a portion. The repertoire consists of fewer than 45,000 clones, with more than 75% occurring once and the leading ten covering 6% to 7.5%. The sequenced sample was CD8+ T cells from peripheral blood mononuclear cells, obtained in the third trimester of pregnancy. This TCR derives from a female donor with multiple sclerosis, enrolled in a pregnancy study.

The CDR3 bases are TGCGCCAGCAGCAAAAATATAGCGGTGGGTTACAATGAGCAGTTCTTC. Translation gives CASSKNIAVGYNEQFF. This chain uses TRBV5-1 with TRBJ2-1; a possible D gene is TRBD2 (6 bases). Per the germline V gene, CDR1 is SGHRS and CDR2 is YFSETQ. This CDR3 region has 16 residues. Trimming took 4 bases from V and 4 from J, leaving 18 bases between them.